This T cell receptor beta chain stems from a study of blood T cells in healthy people across ages (dated by TCRdb to 2013 to 2016). Some background on the complete study: In model experiments, template switching captured roughly one uniquely barcoded TCR beta cDNA molecule for every two T cells. Using deep sequencing normalized with unique cDNA molecular identifiers, the study measured how TCR beta repertoire diversity changes with age. Four age groups were formed from the donors: young (average about 16 years), middle-aged (approximately 40), aged (about 62) and long-lived (roughly 88). Donors of different ages were randomly distributed across sequencing lanes to avoid experimental bias. Two additional independent replicas of 1 million unique cDNA reads from the same blood draw were analyzed for two donors (one aged 18 to 30 and one aged 80 or older). The study at large found these results: Because donor CMV infection status was unknown, age-related changes in expanded clonotypes were potentially confounded. Estimates of total diversity based on one million sequenced T cells were considered lower bounds and underestimates. Because profiling used bulk unsorted PBMCs, naive and antigen-experienced compartments could not be compared conclusively. Observed TCR beta diversity correlated strongly with the percentage of naive T cells measured by flow cytometry. As age increased, observed TCR beta diversity per million T cells dropped in a roughly linear way, and a significant reduction was already evident by age approximately 40. Compared with the aged group, the long-lived group had more naive CD4+ T cells, fewer expanded clones and increased TCR diversity, suggesting age selection.

To note about this clonotype: Its antigen has not been determined. No qualities accompany the bases; no much larger clone lies one base away.

Donors were 35 to 40 systemically healthy Caucasian individuals from Russia aged roughly 6 to 100 years. Ten milliliters of peripheral blood were collected from each donor into EDTA-treated Vacutainer tubes. Ficoll-Paque density-gradient centrifugation was used to isolate PBMCs, with at least 7 million per sample. Trizol reagent was used to extract total RNA from the PBMCs, yielding at least 6 micrograms per sample. Naive CD45RAhigh/CD27high T cell percentages were measured by flow cytometry on a PBMC aliquot from every donor. The library relied on 5' RACE. The data were produced on an Illumina HiSeq 2500. A second roughly 7 to 11 cycle PCR used a sample-barcoded 5' primer and a J-beta primer mix. Each TCR beta cDNA molecule received a unique molecular identifier from a template-switch 5' adaptor carrying 12 random nucleotides. Each sample yielded at least 2.5 million CDR3-containing paired-end reads. The Mint cDNA synthesis kit, primed by a TRBC-specific oligonucleotide, was used to synthesize first-strand cDNA from all RNA. Following uracil-DNA glycosylase treatment, all cDNA underwent a first 18-cycle PCR with the universal primers M1SS and BC2_uni_R. As for how the authors treated the data: For normalization, 1 million high-quality reads, each with a distinct molecular identifier, were randomly selected from each sample. Reads with shared molecular identifiers were discarded instead of being binned into consensus sequences. CDR3 identification, clonotype clustering and error correction used MiTCR with a Q25 quality threshold and the strictest error-elimination algorithm. Lower-bound total TCR beta diversity was estimated with a nonparametric unseen species model using Euler transformation. TCRdb reprocessing: public reads trimmed at Q25 with fastp, clones called with MiXCR, in-frame beta chains kept. Each entry merges the rows of one CDR3 protein and shows their most common DNA and genes. These V and J calls are TCRdb output, not the study's own analysis. This sample lists about 1.4 million distinct CDR3 sequences; approximately 63% were detected once. Roughly 7% of the sample lies in the top ten.

The receptor was derived from a man aged 18 to 35 in good health. The material sequenced was blood.

CDR3 region: CASSFLAGKYNEQFF. The nucleotides read TGTGCCAGCAGTTTTTTAGCGGGGAAATACAATGAGCAGTTCTTC. The V gene is TRBV27 and the J gene is TRBJ2-1; 8 central nucleotides agree with TRBD2. For this chain, trimming is 3 bases at the V end and 4 bases at the J end, and the number of junction bases without a gene match is 5. Based on the germline V gene (reference sequence), the CDR1 and CDR2 sequences are MNHEY and SMNVEV. Including cysteine and phenylalanine, the CDR3 has 15 amino acids. Just CDR3 DNA is preserved here, 45 bases in frame from base 1.